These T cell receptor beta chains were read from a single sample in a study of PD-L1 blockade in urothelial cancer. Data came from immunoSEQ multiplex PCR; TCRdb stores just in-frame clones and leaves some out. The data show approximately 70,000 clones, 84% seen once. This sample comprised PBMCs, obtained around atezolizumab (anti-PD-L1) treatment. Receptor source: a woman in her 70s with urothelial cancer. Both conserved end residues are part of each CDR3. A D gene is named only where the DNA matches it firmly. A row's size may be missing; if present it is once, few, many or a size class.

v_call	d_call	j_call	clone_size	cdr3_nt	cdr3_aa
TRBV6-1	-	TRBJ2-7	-	TGTGCCAGCAGACTAGTAACCAACTCCTACGAGCAGTACTTC	CASRLVTNSYEQYF
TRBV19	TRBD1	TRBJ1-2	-	TGTGCCAGTAGTGCGGACAGGGCCCCAGGGGGCTACACCTTC	CASSADRAPGGYTF
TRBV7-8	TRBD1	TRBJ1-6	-	TGTGCCAGCAGCCGAGGACAGGATAATTCACCCCTCCACTTT	CASSRGQDNSPLHF
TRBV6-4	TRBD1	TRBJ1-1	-	TGTGCCAGCAGGCGGGACAGGCAGACGACTGAAGCTTTCTTT	CASRRDRQTTEAFF
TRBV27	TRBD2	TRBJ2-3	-	TGTGCCAGCAGTTTATCCGGAACACTAGCGAGAGGGAGCACAGATACGCAGTATTTT	CASSLSGTLARGSTDTQYF
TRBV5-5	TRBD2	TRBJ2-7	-	TGTGCCAGCAGCCGGGGGGGACTAGCGAGCTACGAGCAGTACTTC	CASSRGGLASYEQYF
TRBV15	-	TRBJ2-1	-	TGTGCCACCAGCGCTTCAAGGAGGGATGAGCAGTTCTTC	CATSASRRDEQFF
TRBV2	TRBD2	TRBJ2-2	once	TGTGCCAGCAGTGATCTCCTAGCGGGGAGCACCGGGGAGCTGTTTTTT	CASSDLLAGSTGELFF
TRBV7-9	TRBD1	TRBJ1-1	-	TGTGCCAGCAGCTTGGGGGGGGGACAGGGAAAGGCTTTCTTT	CASSLGGGQGKAFF
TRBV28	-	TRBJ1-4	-	TGTGCCAGCAGTTTATCCGGAGTTTCCGAAAAACTGTTTTTT	CASSLSGVSEKLFF
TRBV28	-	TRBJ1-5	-	TGTGCCAGCATGGAGAGCAATCAGCCCCAGCATTTT	CASMESNQPQHF
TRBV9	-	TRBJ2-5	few	TGTGCCAGCAGCGCTCATCTAAAAGAGACCCAGTACTTC	CASSAHLKETQYF
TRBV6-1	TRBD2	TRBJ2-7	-	TGTGCCAGCTCGACGGGGGGGGCGGCCCCCTACGAGCAGTACTTC	CASSTGGAAPYEQYF
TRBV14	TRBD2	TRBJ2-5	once	TGTGCCAGCAGCCAAGAACGAGCGGGGTATGAGACCCAGTACTTC	CASSQERAGYETQYF
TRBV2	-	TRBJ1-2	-	TGTGCCAGCAGCTTATCGGGATTCGGCTATGGCTACACCTTC	CASSLSGFGYGYTF
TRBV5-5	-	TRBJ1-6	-	TGTGCCAGCAGTCCACTGCTCTATAATTCACCCCTCCACTTT	CASSPLLYNSPLHF
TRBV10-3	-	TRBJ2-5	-	TGTGCCATCAGTAACCGGGAGACCCAGTACTTC	CAISNRETQYF
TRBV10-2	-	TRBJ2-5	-	TGCGCCAGCTATTCGGGGGACGAAGAGACCCAGTACTTC	CASYSGDEETQYF
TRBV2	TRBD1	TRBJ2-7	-	TGTGCCAGCAGTGGTGGGGCAGGGGGCGCGGGGGAGCAGTACTTC	CASSGGAGGAGEQYF
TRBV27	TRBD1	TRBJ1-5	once	TGTGCCAGCAGTTTCCGGCCGGGGACAGGGGGCCTTTGGCCCCAGCATTTT	CASSFRPGTGGLWPQHF
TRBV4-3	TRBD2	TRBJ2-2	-	TGCGCCAGCAGCCAACAACTAGCGGGGGCCATCACCGGGGAGCTGTTTTTT	CASSQQLAGAITGELFF
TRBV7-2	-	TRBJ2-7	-	TGTGCCAGCAGCCGGGAACTGGTAAAGCAGTACTTC	CASSRELVKQYF
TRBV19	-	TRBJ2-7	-	TGTGCCAGTAGTCCCCGGGGTAGCGGAACCTCCTACGAGCAGTACTTC	CASSPRGSGTSYEQYF
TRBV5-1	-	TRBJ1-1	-	TGCGCCAGCAGCCCCTTACAGGGCGGGAACACTGAAGCTTTCTTT	CASSPLQGGNTEAFF
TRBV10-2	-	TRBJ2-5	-	TGCGCCAGCAGTGACCAAACCCGGGCGGGCCGGACCCAGTACTTC	CASSDQTRAGRTQYF
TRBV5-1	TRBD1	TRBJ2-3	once	TGCGCCAGCAGCAAAAACCGGGACAGCTATAGCACAGATACGCAGTATTTT	CASSKNRDSYSTDTQYF
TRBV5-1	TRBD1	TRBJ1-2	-	TGCGCCAGCAGCTTGTTGGGGGACAGGGGCCGTGGCTACACCTTC	CASSLLGDRGRGYTF
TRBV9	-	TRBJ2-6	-	TGTGCCAGCAGCGTAGACAAGAACTACCCGACTGGGGCCAACGTCCTGACTTTC	CASSVDKNYPTGANVLTF
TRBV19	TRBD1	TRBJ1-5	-	TGTGCCAGTGCCTCGACAGGGGGAGGAGAGCCCCAGCATTTT	CASASTGGGEPQHF
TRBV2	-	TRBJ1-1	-	TGTGCCAGCAGGAGTAATATGAACACTGAAGCTTTCTTT	CASRSNMNTEAFF
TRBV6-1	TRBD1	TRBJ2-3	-	TGTGCCAGCAGTGAAGGACAGGGGCTGTACGCAGATACGCAGTATTTT	CASSEGQGLYADTQYF
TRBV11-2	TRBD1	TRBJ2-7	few	TGTGCCAGCAGCCCCTTAGGGGGACAGGGGGCCTACGAGCAGTACTTC	CASSPLGGQGAYEQYF
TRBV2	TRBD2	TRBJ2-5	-	TGTGCCAGCAGTGGCCCACTAGCGGGGGTCCAAGAGACCCAGTACTTC	CASSGPLAGVQETQYF
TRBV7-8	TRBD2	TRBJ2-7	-	TGTGCCAGCAGCCCCGGGGGGGCCTACGAGCAGTACTTC	CASSPGGAYEQYF
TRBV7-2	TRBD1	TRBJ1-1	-	TGTGCCAGCAGCTTAGTGAGGGGGCAAGGGTCTGAAGCTTTCTTT	CASSLVRGQGSEAFF
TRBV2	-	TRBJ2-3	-	TGTGCCAGCAGTGACAGGGGTAATACGCAGTATTTT	CASSDRGNTQYF
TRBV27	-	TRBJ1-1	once	TGTGCCAGCACTCCATCCGGGGGTTGGACTGAAGCTTTCTTT	CASTPSGGWTEAFF
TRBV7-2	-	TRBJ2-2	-	TGTGCCAGCAGCTTCAACCGAGACACCGGGGAGCTGTTTTTT	CASSFNRDTGELFF
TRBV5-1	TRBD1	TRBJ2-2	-	TGCGCCAGCAGCACCGGGACAGCGAACACCGGGGAGCTGTTTTTT	CASSTGTANTGELFF
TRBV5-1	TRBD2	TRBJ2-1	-	TGCGCCAGCAGCTTGGTGAGCGGGGGGGATGGCGATGAGCAGTTCTTC	CASSLVSGGDGDEQFF
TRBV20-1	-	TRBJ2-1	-	TGCAGTGCTAGAGGGCAAAATGAGCAGTTCTTC	CSARGQNEQFF
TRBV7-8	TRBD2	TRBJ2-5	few	TGTGCCAGCAGCTTAGCAATGGGTCTGGCGGGAGCGGGGGAGACCCAGTACTTC	CASSLAMGLAGAGETQYF
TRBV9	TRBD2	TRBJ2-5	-	TGTGCCAGCAGCGTTCAGGGCGGGGGAGCCGGGACCCAGTACTTC	CASSVQGGGAGTQYF
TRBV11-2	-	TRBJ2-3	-	TGTGCCAGCAGCCCGCTCGAGAGGGGGTACGGTCCGGATACGCAGTATTTT	CASSPLERGYGPDTQYF
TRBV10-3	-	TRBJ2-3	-	TGTGCCATCAGTGACCGGGACTCAGTTTCAGATACGCAGTATTTT	CAISDRDSVSDTQYF
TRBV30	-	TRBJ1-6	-	TGTGCCTGGAGCCCCGGGACAAATAATTCACCCCTCCACTTT	CAWSPGTNNSPLHF
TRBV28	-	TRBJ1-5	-	TGTGCCAGCAGTTCCCGCCCAGGGAGGGGGGACAATCAGCCCCAGCATTTT	CASSSRPGRGDNQPQHF
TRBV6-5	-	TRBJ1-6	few	TGTGCCAGCAGTTACCTACCACAGGGTCCTCATTCACCCCTCCACTTT	CASSYLPQGPHSPLHF
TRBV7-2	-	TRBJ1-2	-	TGTGCCAGCAGCCCAAGCGGGACGGCGGCGGGCTACACCTTC	CASSPSGTAAGYTF
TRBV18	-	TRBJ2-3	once	TGTGCCAGCTCATATGGGCCTGGCACAGATACGCAGTATTTT	CASSYGPGTDTQYF
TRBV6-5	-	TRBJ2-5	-	TGTGCCAGCAGTTACCTGACTCGACAAGAGACCCAGTACTTC	CASSYLTRQETQYF
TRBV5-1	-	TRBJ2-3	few	TGCGCCAGCAGCCTCCTCGGAGTAACAGATACGCAGTATTTT	CASSLLGVTDTQYF
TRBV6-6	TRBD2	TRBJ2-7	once	TGTGCCAGCACCCCTATAGCGGGAAGTTCCTACGAGCAGTACTTC	CASTPIAGSSYEQYF